The source of this TCR beta chain is a study of cytomegalovirus exposure and HLA in healthy donors. Germline lookup yields CDR1 SGHDT and CDR2 YYEEEE. With 0 bases removed from V and 6 bases from J, the gap between germline ends came to 15 bases. This CDR3 region has 15 residues. Profiled with immunoSEQ multiplex PCR; TCRdb holds only in-frame clones, not every one. The sample yields 200,000 to 250,000 clones, around 90% seen once. The sample taken for sequencing was PBMCs. This TCR was recovered from a woman aged 18-29 years in good health and CMV-seropositive. V is TRBV5-6 and J is TRBJ1-2; D is perhaps TRBD1 (5 bases). The CDR3 DNA reads TGTGCCAGCAGCTTGGCGGGACTGCCAGCGGATGGCTACACCTTC. Its translation is CASSLAGLPADGYTF.